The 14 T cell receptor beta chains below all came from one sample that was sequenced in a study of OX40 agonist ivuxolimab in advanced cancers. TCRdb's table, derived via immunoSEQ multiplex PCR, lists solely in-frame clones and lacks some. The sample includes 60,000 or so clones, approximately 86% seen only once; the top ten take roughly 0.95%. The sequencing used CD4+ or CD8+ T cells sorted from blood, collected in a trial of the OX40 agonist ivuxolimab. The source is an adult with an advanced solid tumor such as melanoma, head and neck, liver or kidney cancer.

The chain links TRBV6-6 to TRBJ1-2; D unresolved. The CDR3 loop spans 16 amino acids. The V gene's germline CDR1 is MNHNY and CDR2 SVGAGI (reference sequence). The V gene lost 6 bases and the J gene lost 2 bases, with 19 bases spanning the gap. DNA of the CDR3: TGTGCCAGCAGGTCGGGTCTACATTTGGGGAACTATGGCTACACCTTC. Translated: CASRSGLHLGNYGYTF.

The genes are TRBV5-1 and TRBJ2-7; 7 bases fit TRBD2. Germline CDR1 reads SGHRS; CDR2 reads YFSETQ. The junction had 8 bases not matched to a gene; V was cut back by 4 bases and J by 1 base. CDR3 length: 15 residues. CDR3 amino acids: CASSLVAGVSYEQYF. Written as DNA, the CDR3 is TGCGCCAGCAGCCTGGTGGCGGGGGTGTCCTACGAGCAGTACTTC.

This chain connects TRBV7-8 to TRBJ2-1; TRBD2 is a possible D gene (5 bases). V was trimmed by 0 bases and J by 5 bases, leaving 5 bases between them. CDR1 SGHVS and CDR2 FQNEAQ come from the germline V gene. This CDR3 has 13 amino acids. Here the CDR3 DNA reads TGTGCCAGCAGCTTAGCACTAGACAATGAGCAGTTCTTC. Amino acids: CASSLALDNEQFF.

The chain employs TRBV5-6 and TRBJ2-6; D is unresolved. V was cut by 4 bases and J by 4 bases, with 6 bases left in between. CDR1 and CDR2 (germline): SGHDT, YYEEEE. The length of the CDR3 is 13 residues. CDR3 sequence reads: CASSLIGANVLTF. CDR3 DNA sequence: TGTGCCAGCAGCCTGATCGGGGCCAACGTCCTGACTTTC.

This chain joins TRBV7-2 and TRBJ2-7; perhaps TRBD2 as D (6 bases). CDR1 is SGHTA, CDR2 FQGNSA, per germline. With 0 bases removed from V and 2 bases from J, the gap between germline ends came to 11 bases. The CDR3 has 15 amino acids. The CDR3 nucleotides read TGTGCCAGCAGCTTAGCTAGCGGCACCACCTACGAGCAGTACTTC. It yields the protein CASSLASGTTYEQYF.

The CDR3 sequence is CASSVGTGGGNQPQHF. CDR3 coding DNA: TGCGCCAGCAGCGTAGGGACAGGGGGCGGCAATCAGCCCCAGCATTTT. The chain couples TRBV23-1 to TRBJ1-5, with 12 bases aligning to TRBD1. TRBV23-1 is placed among ORFs of uncertain function. V trimming: 6 bases; J trimming: 2 bases; junction bases outside the gene matches: 5. The CDR3 covers 16 residues.

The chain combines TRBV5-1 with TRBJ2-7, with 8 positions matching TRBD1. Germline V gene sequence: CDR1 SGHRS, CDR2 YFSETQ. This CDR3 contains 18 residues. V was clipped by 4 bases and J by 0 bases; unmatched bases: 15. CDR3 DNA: TGCGCCAGCAGCCCCAAGAGAAAAACAGGGGGTACCTCCTACGAGCAGTACTTC. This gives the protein CASSPKRKTGGTSYEQYF.

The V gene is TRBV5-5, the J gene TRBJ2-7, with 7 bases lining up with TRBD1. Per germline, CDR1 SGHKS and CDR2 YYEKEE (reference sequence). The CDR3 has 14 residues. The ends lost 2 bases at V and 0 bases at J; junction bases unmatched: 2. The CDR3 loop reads CASSFDRVSYEQYF. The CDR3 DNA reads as TGTGCCAGCAGCTTTGACAGGGTCTCCTACGAGCAGTACTTC.

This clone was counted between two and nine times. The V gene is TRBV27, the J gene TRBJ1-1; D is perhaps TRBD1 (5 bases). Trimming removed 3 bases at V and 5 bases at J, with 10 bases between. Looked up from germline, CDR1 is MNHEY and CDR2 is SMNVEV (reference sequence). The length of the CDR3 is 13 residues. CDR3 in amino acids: CASSFRQKTEAFF. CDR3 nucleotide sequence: TGTGCCAGCAGTTTCCGACAGAAGACTGAAGCTTTCTTT.

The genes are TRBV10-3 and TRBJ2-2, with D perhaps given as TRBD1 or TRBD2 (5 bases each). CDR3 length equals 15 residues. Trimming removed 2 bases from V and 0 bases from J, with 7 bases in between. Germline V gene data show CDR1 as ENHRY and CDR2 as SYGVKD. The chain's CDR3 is CAISEGGSNTGELFF. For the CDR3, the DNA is TGTGCCATCAGTGAGGGGGGTTCGAACACCGGGGAGCTGTTTTTT.

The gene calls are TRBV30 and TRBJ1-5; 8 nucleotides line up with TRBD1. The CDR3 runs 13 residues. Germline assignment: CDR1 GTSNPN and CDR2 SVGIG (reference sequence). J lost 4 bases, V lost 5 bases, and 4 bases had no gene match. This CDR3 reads CAWGQGRNQPQHF. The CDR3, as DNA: TGTGCCTGGGGACAGGGTCGGAATCAGCCCCAGCATTTT.

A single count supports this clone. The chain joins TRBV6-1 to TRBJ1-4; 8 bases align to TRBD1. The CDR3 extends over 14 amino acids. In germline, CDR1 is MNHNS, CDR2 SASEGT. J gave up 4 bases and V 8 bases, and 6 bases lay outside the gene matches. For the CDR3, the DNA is TGTGCCAGCCTCCCGGGACAGGTTAATGAAAAACTGTTTTTT. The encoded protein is CASLPGQVNEKLFF.

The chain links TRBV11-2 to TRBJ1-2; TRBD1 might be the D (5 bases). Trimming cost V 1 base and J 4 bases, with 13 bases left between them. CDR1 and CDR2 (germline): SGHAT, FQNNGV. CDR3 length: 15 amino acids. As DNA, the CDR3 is TGTGCCAGCAGCTTAGCCGGGGGGGGACTCTATGGCTACACCTTC. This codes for CASSLAGGGLYGYTF.

CDR3: CATSPRASGSEEQYF. CDR3 coding DNA: TGTGCCACCAGCCCTCGGGCTAGCGGGAGTGAGGAGCAGTACTTC. This sequence joins TRBV15 and TRBJ2-7; TRBD2 matches at 10 bases. The CDR3 loop spans 15 amino acids. CDR1 and CDR2 (germline): LNHNV, YYDKDF (reference sequence). V was clipped by 5 bases and J by 7 bases; unmatched bases: 11.